The 6 T cell receptor beta chains below come from one sample, sequenced in a study of sequential checkpoint blockade in melanoma. As to treatment: randomized to nivolumab then ipilimumab (arm A) or the reverse (arm B). Only in-frame clones appear in the TCRdb table, and some are missing; sequencing was by immunoSEQ multiplex PCR. The sample gives about 20,000 clones, 75% to 85% of which show up once; around 52% is in the top ten. The specimen was CD8+ T cells sorted from blood (inferred from file names), collected from a patient given nivolumab and ipilimumab in sequence. The receptor set was obtained from a human donor with melanoma.

The chain is built from TRBV7-2 and TRBJ2-7; the match to TRBD2 covers 7 bases. CDR1 is SGHTA, CDR2 FQGNSA, per germline. V dropped 3 bases and J dropped 0; count of bases not matched to a gene: 2. The CDR3 is made up of 14 amino acids. The CDR3 region is CASSFTGGSYEQYF. As DNA, the CDR3 is TGTGCCAGCAGCTTCACGGGGGGCTCCTACGAGCAGTACTTC.

The chain couples TRBV10-3 to TRBJ2-3, with D hard to call. The CDR3 has 15 amino acids. Trimming pared 10 bases from V and 0 bases from J, leaving 17 bases between. CDR1 is ENHRY and CDR2 is SYGVKD in the germline V gene. Here the CDR3 DNA reads TGTGCCACCTCCGCGCCTTTCGATAGCACAGATACGCAGTATTTT. Its translation is CATSAPFDSTDTQYF.

In its sample, this clone is medium-sized. V is TRBV4-2 and J is TRBJ1-5; maybe TRBD1 (6 bases). V lost 0 bases, J lost 3 bases, and 9 bases lay in between. The germline CDR1 and CDR2 sequences are LGHNA and YNFKEQ. This CDR3 is built from 15 residues. CDR3 residues: CASSQDRGYNQPQHF. CDR3 nucleotide sequence: TGTGCCAGCAGCCAAGACAGGGGCTACAATCAGCCCCAGCATTTT.

This clone was observed a few times. The chain combines TRBV7-9 with TRBJ1-1; no clear D gene. From germline, CDR1 is SEHNR and CDR2 FQNEAQ (reference sequence). This CDR3 has 12 residues. Trimming took off 5 bases at V and 6 bases at J, with 10 bases between the two ends. The CDR3 DNA is TGTGCCAGCAGCATCAGATCACCTGAAGCTTTCTTT. It is translated as CASSIRSPEAFF.

There are a few counts of this clone. The chain joins TRBV9 to TRBJ2-1, with TRBD2 matching over 8 bases. This CDR3 region has 15 residues. CDR1 and CDR2 from the germline V gene are SGDLS and YYNGEE. Germline trimming cut 3 bases from V and 4 bases from J; bases unmatched to any gene: 6. The CDR3 loop is CASSAQSGGYNEQFF. The CDR3, as DNA: TGTGCCAGCAGCGCTCAGAGCGGGGGTTACAATGAGCAGTTCTTC.

The chain combines TRBV5-1 with TRBJ2-3, with 8 bases that match TRBD2. The length of the CDR3 is 16 residues. Germline-derived CDR1 and CDR2 are SGHRS and YFSETQ. V lost 0 bases and J lost 4; bases outside the gene matches: 7. CDR3 in amino acids: CASSLVVAGTADTQYF. CDR3 nucleotide sequence: TGCGCCAGCAGCTTGGTAGTAGCGGGGACTGCAGATACGCAGTATTTT.